The sequence of this T cell receptor beta chain was determined in a study of response to subunit inactivated influenza vaccine. From the RT-PCR reads, TCRdb called clonotypes with MiXCR, one entry per CDR3 protein. The sample records 550,000 to 800,000 distinct CDR3 sequences, about 15% being singletons. CDR1 is DFQATT and CDR2 is SNEGSKA in the germline V gene (reference sequence). This CDR3 is built from 13 residues. In the case of this clonotype: What it binds is not known. Being one base from a much bigger clone, this may be a read error.

Points from the study as a whole: Authors suggested seasonal influenza vaccinations each recruit few new T cells.

The chain uses TRBV20-1 and TRBJ2-5; D not resolved. The TCR sequence derives from a man aged 50 or older who received an inactivated influenza vaccine. The sequencing here drew on PBMCs from blood, taken about 11 days after vaccination. The CDR3 DNA sequence: TGCGGTGCTAGAGATTTTAGGAAAGAGACCCAGTACTTC. Amino acid sequence: CGARDFRKETQYF.